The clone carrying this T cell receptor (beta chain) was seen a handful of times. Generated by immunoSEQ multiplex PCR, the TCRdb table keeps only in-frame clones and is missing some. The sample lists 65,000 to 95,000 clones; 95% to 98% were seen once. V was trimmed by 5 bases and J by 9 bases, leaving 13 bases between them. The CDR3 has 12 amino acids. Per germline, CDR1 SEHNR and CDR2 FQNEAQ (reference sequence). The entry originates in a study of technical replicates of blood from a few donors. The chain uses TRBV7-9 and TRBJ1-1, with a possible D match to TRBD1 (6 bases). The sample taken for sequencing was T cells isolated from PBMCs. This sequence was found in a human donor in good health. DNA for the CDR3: TGTGCCAGCAGCCCGACAGGTTTTAAAGCTTTCTTT. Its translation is CASSPTGFKAFF.